What follows are 14 T cell receptor beta chains derived from one specimen sequenced in a study of cytomegalovirus exposure and HLA in healthy donors (dated by TCRdb to 2016 to 2017). The library was generated by the immunoSEQ multiplex PCR assay. For the multiplex PCR, a mixture combining 60 forward primers for TCR Vbeta segments and 13 reverse primers for TCR Jbeta segments was used. As stored in TCRdb, this immuneACCESS dataset retains in-frame rearrangements with V and J assigned. A fraction of the clones does not appear; measured against another copy, unresolved V genes explain less than half of the discrepancy, and the remainder lacks a known reason. This sample is represented by around 200,000 clones; around four fifths of them were singletons. Jointly, the top ten make up approximately 1.5% of the sample. The sequenced material came from PBMCs. These TCRs come from a middle-aged man in good health and CMV-seronegative.

V and J are TRBV9 and TRBJ2-5, with TRBD1 matching 8 bases. Germline assignment: CDR1 SGDLS and CDR2 YYNGEE. The length of the CDR3 is 15 residues. The junction had 9 bases not matched to a gene; V was cut back by 5 bases and J by 3 bases. CDR3 amino acids: CASSDRGGKEETQYF. CDR3 nucleotides: TGTGCCAGCAGTGACAGGGGAGGCAAGGAAGAGACCCAGTACTTC.

J is TRBJ2-1 and V is TRBV19; 8 bases line up with TRBD2. The germline V gene has CDR1 LNHDA and CDR2 SQIVND (reference sequence). CDR3 length: 19 residues. The ends lost 4 bases at V and 1 base at J; junction bases unmatched: 15. In DNA form, the CDR3 reads TGTGCCAGTAGTAAGGGGAGCGGGAGATCAGTTGGTTCCTACAATGAGCAGTTCTTC. It codes for CASSKGSGRSVGSYNEQFF.

Written as DNA, the CDR3 is TGTGCCAGCAGTGAAGCGTTCAGGGGAAACACTGAAGCTTTCTTT. Its translation: CASSEAFRGNTEAFF. The V and J genes are TRBV6-1 and TRBJ1-1; perhaps TRBD1 as D (6 bases). Germline CDR1 MNHNS, CDR2 SASEGT. V shed 0 bases and J shed 2 bases, with 10 bases lying between them. CDR3 size: 15 residues.

The chain uses TRBV11-2 and TRBJ2-3; 10 nucleotides agree with TRBD2. The CDR3 totals 15 residues. CDR1 is SGHAT, CDR2 FQNNGV, per germline. The V segment lost 4 bases and the J segment 8 bases; nucleotides outside the gene matches: 9. The CDR3 DNA reads as TGTGCCAGCAGCTCCGGGTTAGCGGGAGGTGCTACGCAGTATTTT. The encoded protein is CASSSGLAGGATQYF.

The rearrangement joins TRBV19 to TRBJ2-3; tentative D call: TRBD2 (6 bases). Trimming cost V 3 bases and J 6 bases, with 19 bases left between them. Germline values: CDR1 LNHDA, CDR2 SQIVND (reference sequence). CDR3 length equals 16 residues. DNA for the CDR3: TGTGCCAGTAGTATTAGGTGGGCGAGTGGAGGGGATACGCAGTATTTT. It codes for CASSIRWASGGDTQYF.

The sample holds a few counts of this clone. J is TRBJ1-2 and V is TRBV9; tentatively, D is TRBD1 (5 bases). Trimming took off 0 bases at V and 4 bases at J, with 19 bases between the two ends. The CDR3 has 17 residues. Germline-derived CDR1 and CDR2 are SGDLS and YYNGEE. CDR3 protein: CASSVATVAGPGYGYTF. The CDR3 nucleotides are TGTGCCAGCAGCGTAGCTACGGTGGCAGGGCCGGGCTATGGCTACACCTTC.

This chain connects TRBV5-1 to TRBJ2-7, with 8 nucleotides matching TRBD2. Germline CDR1 reads SGHRS; CDR2 reads YFSETQ. V dropped 0 bases and J dropped 0; count of bases not matched to a gene: 5. This CDR3 has 16 residues. CDR3 protein: CASSLAPTSGSYEQYF. In nucleotides, the CDR3 is TGCGCCAGCAGCTTGGCCCCAACTAGCGGCTCCTACGAGCAGTACTTC. Together with reference TRBV5-1 and TRBJ2-7, the CDR3 gives the full variable domain: KAGVTQTPRYLIKTRGQQVTLSCSPISGHRSVSWYQQTPGQGLQFLFEYFSETQRNKGNFPGRFSGRQFSNSRSEMNVSTLELGDSALYLCASSLAPTSGSYEQYFGPGTRLTVT.

The chain couples TRBV6-1 to TRBJ2-7; D is possibly TRBD2 (5 bases). V dropped 10 bases and J dropped 3 bases, with 10 bases sitting between them. CDR3 length: 11 residues. Germline CDR1 is MNHNS and CDR2 is SASEGT. Here the CDR3 reads CATGENYEQYF. CDR3 sequence (DNA): TGTGCCACCGGGGAAAACTACGAGCAGTACTTC.

There are a few counts of this clone. The chain recombines TRBV5-1 with TRBJ2-1; 8 nucleotides line up with TRBD2. The CDR3 is 14 amino acids. The germline gives CDR1 SGHRS, CDR2 YFSETQ. The ends lost 2 bases at V and 4 bases at J; junction bases unmatched: 2. The CDR3: CASSLAGEYNEQFF. In DNA, the CDR3 is TGCGCCAGCAGCTTAGCGGGAGAATACAATGAGCAGTTCTTC. Variable domain in full (rest from reference TRBV5-1 and TRBJ2-1): KAGVTQTPRYLIKTRGQQVTLSCSPISGHRSVSWYQQTPGQGLQFLFEYFSETQRNKGNFPGRFSGRQFSNSRSEMNVSTLELGDSALYLCASSLAGEYNEQFFGPGTRLTVL.

The chain couples TRBV28 to TRBJ1-2, with TRBD1 matching 7 bases. Germline V gene sequence: CDR1 MDHEN, CDR2 SYDVKM. Germline trimming cut 7 bases from V and 1 base from J; bases unmatched to any gene: 9. CDR3 length: 15 residues. The CDR3: CASTEQGTLNYGYTF. The CDR3 region has the DNA TGTGCCAGCACCGAACAGGGGACCCTTAACTATGGCTACACCTTC.

This chain links TRBV19 with TRBJ2-7, with D perhaps matching TRBD1 (6 bases). Germline V gene data show CDR1 as LNHDA and CDR2 as SQIVND (reference sequence). V lost 3 bases and J 3 bases, leaving 12 bases between the germline ends. The length of the CDR3 is 14 residues. The CDR3: CASSIRRGGYEQYF. The CDR3 nucleotides are TGTGCCAGTAGTATCCGAAGAGGGGGCTACGAGCAGTACTTC.

J is TRBJ2-3 and V is TRBV11-2, with 10 bases lining up with TRBD2. Trimming removed 1 base from V and 1 base from J; junction bases left unmatched: 11. Looked up from germline, CDR1 is SGHAT and CDR2 is FQNNGV. This CDR3 comprises 19 residues. This CDR3 reads CASSLGKMGLAGGTDTQYF. The CDR3 DNA reads TGTGCCAGCAGCTTAGGCAAGATGGGTCTAGCGGGAGGCACAGATACGCAGTATTTT.

The J gene is TRBJ2-1, the V gene TRBV5-6; 12 nucleotides agree with TRBD2. Trimming removed 1 base from V and 7 bases from J; junction bases left unmatched: 6. Germline CDR1 and CDR2: SGHDT and YYEEEE. The CDR3 loop spans 16 amino acids. CDR3 sequence (DNA): TGTGCCAGCAGCTTGTTACCTAGCGGGAGGGAGAATGAGCAGTTCTTC. The encoded protein is CASSLLPSGRENEQFF.

This chain connects TRBV6-5 to TRBJ2-5; TRBD1 is a possible D gene (5 bases). V shed 0 bases and J shed 5 bases, with 13 bases lying between them. The CDR3 totals 15 residues. Germline values: CDR1 MNHEY, CDR2 SVGAGI. Here the CDR3 DNA reads TGTGCCAGCAGTTACTCCCAGCCAGGGTTTGAGACCCAGTACTTC. This translates into CASSYSQPGFETQYF.